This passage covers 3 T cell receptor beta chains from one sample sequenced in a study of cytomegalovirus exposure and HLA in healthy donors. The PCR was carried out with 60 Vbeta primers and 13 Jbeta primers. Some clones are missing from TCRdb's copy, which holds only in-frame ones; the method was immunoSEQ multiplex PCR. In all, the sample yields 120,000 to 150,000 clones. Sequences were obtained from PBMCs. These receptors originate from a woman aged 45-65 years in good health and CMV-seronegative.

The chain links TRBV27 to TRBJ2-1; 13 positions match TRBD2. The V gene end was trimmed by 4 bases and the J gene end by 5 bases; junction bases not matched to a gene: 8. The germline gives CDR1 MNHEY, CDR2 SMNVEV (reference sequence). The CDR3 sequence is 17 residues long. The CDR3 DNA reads TGTGCCAGCAGTTCCCTCCCCGGGACTAGCGGGGACAATGAGCAGTTCTTC. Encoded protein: CASSSLPGTSGDNEQFF.

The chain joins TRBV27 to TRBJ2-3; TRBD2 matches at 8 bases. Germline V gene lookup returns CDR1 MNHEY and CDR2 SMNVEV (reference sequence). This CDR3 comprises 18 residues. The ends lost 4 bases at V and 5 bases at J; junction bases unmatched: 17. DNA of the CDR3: TGTGCCAGCAGTTCCATTCTCAGAGGACTAGCAGGGGTAGATACGCAGTATTTT. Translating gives CASSSILRGLAGVDTQYF.

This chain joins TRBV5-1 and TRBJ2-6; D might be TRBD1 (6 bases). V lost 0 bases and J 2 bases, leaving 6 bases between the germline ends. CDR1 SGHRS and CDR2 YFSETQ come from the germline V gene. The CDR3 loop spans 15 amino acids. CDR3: CASSLDRAGANVLTF. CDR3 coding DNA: TGCGCCAGCAGCTTGGACAGGGCTGGGGCCAACGTCCTGACTTTC. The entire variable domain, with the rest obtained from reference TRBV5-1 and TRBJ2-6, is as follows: KAGVTQTPRYLIKTRGQQVTLSCSPISGHRSVSWYQQTPGQGLQFLFEYFSETQRNKGNFPGRFSGRQFSNSRSEMNVSTLELGDSALYLCASSLDRAGANVLTFGAGSRLTVL.